The present T cell receptor beta chain was sequenced within a study of blood T cell repertoires in COVID-19. Background on the study: T cells, B-cell-depleted T cells, or PBMCs provided the cDNA or gDNA that served as material.

Only a few counts were recorded for this clone. In germline, CDR1 is SGHTA, CDR2 FQGTGA. This CDR3 is 13 amino acids long. V was clipped by 5 bases and J by 0 bases, with 5 bases between them. Patients from Seattle were sampled longitudinally, starting during active infection. Original handling: Amplification with reference gene primers provided the estimates of nucleated cell counts. The table came from immunoSEQ multiplex PCR; TCRdb's copy has only in-frame clones and leaves some out. V and J calls and clone size follow that table, whereas D and trimming were derived from the DNA. The sample contains 150,000 or so clones, less than 85% of which appear only once.

The material sequenced was peripheral blood. J is TRBJ2-1 and V is TRBV7-3; D not certain. The clonotype comes from a woman aged 55-70 years with COVID-19, enrolled during active disease. DNA of the CDR3: TGTGCCAGCAGCACAAGCTCCTACAATGAGCAGTTCTTC. This sequence encodes CASSTSSYNEQFF.